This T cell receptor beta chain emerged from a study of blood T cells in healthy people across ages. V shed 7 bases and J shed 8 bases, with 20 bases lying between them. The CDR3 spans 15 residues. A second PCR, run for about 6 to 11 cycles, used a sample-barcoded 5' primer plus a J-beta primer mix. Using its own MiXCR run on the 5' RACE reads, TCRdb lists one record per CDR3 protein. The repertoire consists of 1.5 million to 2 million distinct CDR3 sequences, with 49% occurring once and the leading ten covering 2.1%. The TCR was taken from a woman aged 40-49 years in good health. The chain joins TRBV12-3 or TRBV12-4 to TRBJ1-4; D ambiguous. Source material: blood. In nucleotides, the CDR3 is TGTGCCAGCACCCCGAGGGATCTTGGGCCCGAAAAACTGTTTTTT. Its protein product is CASTPRDLGPEKLFF.